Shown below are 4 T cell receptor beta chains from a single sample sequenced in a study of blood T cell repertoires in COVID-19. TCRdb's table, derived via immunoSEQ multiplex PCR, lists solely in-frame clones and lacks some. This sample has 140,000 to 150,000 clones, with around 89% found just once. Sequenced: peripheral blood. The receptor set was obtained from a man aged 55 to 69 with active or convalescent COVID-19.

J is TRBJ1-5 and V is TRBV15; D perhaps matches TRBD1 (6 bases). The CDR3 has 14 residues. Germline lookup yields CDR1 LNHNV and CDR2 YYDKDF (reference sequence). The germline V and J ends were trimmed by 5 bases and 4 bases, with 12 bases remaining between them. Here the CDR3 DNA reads TGTGCCACCAGCTTCGGGGGGCCTAATCAGCCCCAGCATTTT. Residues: CATSFGGPNQPQHF.

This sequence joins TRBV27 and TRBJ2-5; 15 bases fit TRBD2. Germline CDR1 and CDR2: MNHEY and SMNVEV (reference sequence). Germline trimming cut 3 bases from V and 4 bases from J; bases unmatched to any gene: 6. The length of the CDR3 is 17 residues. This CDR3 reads CASSFPGLAGGRETQYF. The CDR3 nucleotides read TGTGCCAGCAGTTTTCCGGGACTAGCGGGAGGAAGAGAGACCCAGTACTTC.

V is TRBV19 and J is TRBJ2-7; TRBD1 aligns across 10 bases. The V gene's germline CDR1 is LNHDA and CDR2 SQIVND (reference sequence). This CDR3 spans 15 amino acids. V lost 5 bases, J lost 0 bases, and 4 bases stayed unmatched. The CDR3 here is CASSVDRGPSYEQYF. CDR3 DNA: TGTGCCAGTAGTGTTGACAGGGGGCCCTCCTACGAGCAGTACTTC.

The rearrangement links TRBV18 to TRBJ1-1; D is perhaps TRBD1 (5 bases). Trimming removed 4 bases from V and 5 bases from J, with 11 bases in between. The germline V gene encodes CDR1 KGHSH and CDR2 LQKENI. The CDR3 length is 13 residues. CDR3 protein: CASSLLGDTEAFF. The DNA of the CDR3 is TGTGCCAGCTCACTTTTAGGGGATACTGAAGCTTTCTTT.